Below, 8 T cell receptor beta chains from the same sample are listed, as sequenced in a study of beta chain features in type 1 diabetes. Since all of the isolated RNA was reverse transcribed, expressed TCRB transcripts were what got sequenced. This table comes from immunoSEQ multiplex PCR, and its TCRdb copy is limited to in-frame clones, with some not included. The sample holds under 500,000 clones, 30% seen once. The sequencing sample was made of naive CD4+ T cells from blood. These receptor sequences come from a man between 18 and 29 years old in good health.

V is TRBV7-9 and J is TRBJ1-1; the D gene is possibly TRBD1 (6 bases). The CDR3 is made up of 14 amino acids. Per the germline V gene, CDR1 is SEHNR and CDR2 is FQNEAQ (reference sequence). The V end lost 3 bases, the J end lost 5 bases, and 13 bases lay between the germline ends. CDR3 bases: TGTGCCAGCAGCTTCCCGGGAGGGGGTACTGAAGCTTTCTTT. This sequence encodes CASSFPGGGTEAFF.

The chain couples TRBV9 to TRBJ2-6, with D perhaps matching TRBD1 (5 bases). This CDR3 has 13 amino acids. Trimming shortened V by 6 bases and J by 2 bases, and 6 bases separated the two germline ends. Germline CDR1 SGDLS, CDR2 YYNGEE. The CDR3 reads CASKGAGANVLTF. In DNA, the CDR3 is TGTGCCAGCAAAGGGGCTGGGGCCAACGTCCTGACTTTC.

The gene calls are TRBV10-3 and TRBJ2-1; 11 nucleotides match TRBD2. This CDR3 is built from 14 residues. Germline V gene data show CDR1 as ENHRY and CDR2 as SYGVKD. V dropped 7 bases and J dropped 6; count of bases not matched to a gene: 5. CDR3 DNA: TGTGCCATCACCCAGGGACTAGCGGCCAATGAGCAGTTCTTC. Translation: CAITQGLAANEQFF.

This clone was recorded a few times. This chain uses TRBV9 with TRBJ2-3; D is ambiguous. The germline gives CDR1 SGDLS, CDR2 YYNGEE. CDR3 size: 15 residues. The germline V and J ends were trimmed by 3 bases and 6 bases, with 17 bases remaining between them. The CDR3 sequence is CASSALGVTGDTQYF. CDR3 bases: TGTGCCAGCAGCGCATTAGGAGTTACTGGGGATACGCAGTATTTT.

This chain uses TRBV7-9 with TRBJ2-1, with D uncertain. Per germline, CDR1 SEHNR and CDR2 FQNEAQ (reference sequence). V lost 7 bases to trimming and J lost 6 bases, with 7 bases between them. CDR3 length equals 11 residues. CDR3 sequence (DNA): TGTGCCAGCACTATGGGCAATGAGCAGTTCTTC. It codes for CASTMGNEQFF. Based on the CDR3 plus reference TRBV7-9 and TRBJ2-1, the full variable domain is DTGVSQNPRHKITKRGQNVTFRCDPISEHNRLYWYRQTLGQGPEFLTYFQNEAQLEKSRLLSDRFSAERPKGSFSTLEIQRTEQGDSAMYLCASTMGNEQFFGPGTRLTVL.

V gene TRBV5-1 combines with J gene TRBJ2-4; a weak D match, TRBD2 (5 bases). Germline CDR1 and CDR2: SGHRS and YFSETQ. Trimming removed 5 bases at V and 2 bases at J, with 17 bases between. The CDR3 runs to 16 residues. The CDR3 region is CASSSPERVTKNIQYF. CDR3 DNA sequence: TGCGCCAGCAGTTCCCCGGAGAGGGTAACCAAAAACATTCAGTACTTC.

This clone appeared a few times. The chain combines TRBV29-1 with TRBJ2-5; D ambiguous. The length of the CDR3 is 11 residues. Between the trimmed V and J ends, which lost 2 bases and 7 bases, there was a span of 8 bases. Germline V gene data show CDR1 as SQVTM and CDR2 as ANQGSEA. This CDR3 reads CSVEWQRTQYF. The CDR3 coding sequence is TGCAGCGTTGAATGGCAGCGGACCCAGTACTTC.

The V call is TRBV27, the J call TRBJ2-1; tentative D call: TRBD2 (6 bases). Trimming removed 8 bases at V and 3 bases at J, with 11 bases between. This CDR3 comprises 13 residues. Germline CDR1 is MNHEY and CDR2 is SMNVEV (reference sequence). CDR3 region: CASALDYYNEQFF. The CDR3, as DNA: TGTGCCAGCGCCCTGGACTACTACAATGAGCAGTTCTTC.